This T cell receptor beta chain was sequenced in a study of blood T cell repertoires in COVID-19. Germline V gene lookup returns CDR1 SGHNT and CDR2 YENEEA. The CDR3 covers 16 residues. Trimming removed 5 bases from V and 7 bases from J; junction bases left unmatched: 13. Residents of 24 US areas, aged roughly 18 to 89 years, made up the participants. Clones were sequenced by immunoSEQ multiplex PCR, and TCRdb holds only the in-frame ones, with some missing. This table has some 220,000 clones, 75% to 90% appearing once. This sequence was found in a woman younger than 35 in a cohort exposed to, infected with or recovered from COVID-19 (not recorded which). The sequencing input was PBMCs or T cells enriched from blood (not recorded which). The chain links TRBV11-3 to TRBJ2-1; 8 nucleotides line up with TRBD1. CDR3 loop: CASSPPGQGLRNEQFF. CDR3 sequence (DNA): TGTGCCAGCAGCCCTCCCGGACAGGGACTGAGGAATGAGCAGTTCTTC.